This entry lists 4 T cell receptor beta chains sequenced from one sample in a study of T cell responses to AZD1222 COVID-19 vaccine. Assay used: immunoSEQ multiplex PCR; TCRdb lists only in-frame clones, some missing. The sample shows 150,000 to 200,000 clones, about 92% of them seen only once. This specimen was peripheral blood, taken on day 0 of AZD1222 vaccination. Every receptor here comes from an adult in good health.

The table lists this clone with a few counts. The chain links TRBV5-6 to TRBJ2-1; 9 bases are a match to TRBD1. This CDR3 has 17 amino acids. V shed 4 bases, J shed 5 bases, and the junction held 13 bases outside the gene matches. Germline values: CDR1 SGHDT, CDR2 YYEEEE. CDR3 protein: CASSLEGQGLVHNEQFF. The CDR3 DNA is TGTGCCAGCAGCCTGGAGGGACAGGGACTTGTCCACAATGAGCAGTTCTTC.

J is TRBJ2-2 and V is TRBV2; the D call may be TRBD1 or TRBD2 (6 bases each). Trimming removed 6 bases from V and 3 bases from J, with 17 bases in between. CDR1 is SNHLY, CDR2 FYNNEI, per germline. The CDR3 runs to 16 residues. This CDR3 is CASRGTRRDYTGELFF. CDR3 nucleotides: TGTGCCAGCAGAGGGACACGGAGGGACTACACCGGGGAGCTGTTTTTT.

The chain uses TRBV6-6 and TRBJ1-2, with TRBD1 as a possible D gene (5 bases). V lost 2 bases and J lost 6, with 16 bases in between. The germline V gene has CDR1 MNHNY and CDR2 SVGAGI (reference sequence). This CDR3 region has 15 residues. CDR3 amino acids: CASSYRDPGSNGYTF. CDR3 DNA: TGTGCCAGCAGTTACCGGGACCCCGGCAGTAATGGCTACACCTTC.

V is TRBV9 and J is TRBJ2-3; D uncertain. V was pared by 0 bases and J by 6 bases, with 5 bases between. Germline loops: CDR1 SGDLS, CDR2 YYNGEE. The length of the CDR3 is 12 residues. The CDR3 here is CASSVGFDTQYF. The DNA for the CDR3 is TGTGCCAGCAGCGTAGGGTTCGATACGCAGTATTTT.